Following are 24 T cell receptor beta chains from one sample sequenced in a study of T cells in Graves' hyperthyroidism and ophthalmopathy. TCR beta CDR3 regions were amplified from RNA. The HTBI set primed first-round TCR CDR3 RT-PCR. MiXCR, run by TCRdb on the multiplex PCR reads, gives a single entry per CDR3 protein. The profile shows about 690,000 distinct CDR3 sequences, approximately 15% of them singletons. The specimen was blood. These receptors originate from a man aged 50 or older with Graves' hyperthyroidism.

This clonotype turned up a few times. The rearrangement uses TRBV9 and TRBJ2-5; 9 bases map to TRBD1. Germline-derived CDR1 and CDR2 are SGDLS and YYNGEE. The junction had 3 bases not matched to a gene; V was cut back by 1 base and J by 5 bases. The CDR3 length is 14 residues. CDR3 in DNA: TGTGCCAGCAGCGTACAGGACAGGGGTGAGACCCAGTACTTC. Translation: CASSVQDRGETQYF.

The gene calls are TRBV6-1 and TRBJ2-7, with a possible D match to TRBD1 (6 bases). Trimming took 7 bases from V and 0 from J, leaving 16 bases between them. CDR1 is MNHNS, CDR2 SASEGT, per germline. The CDR3 is made up of 15 amino acids. CDR3 in amino acids: CASMSGDTSSYEQYF. The CDR3 nucleotides are TGTGCCAGCATGTCCGGGGACACGAGCTCCTACGAGCAGTACTTC.

In its sample, this clonotype was seen many times. The chain combines TRBV7-2 with TRBJ2-1; TRBD2 aligns across 8 bases. Germline CDR1 reads SGHTA; CDR2 reads FQGNSA. The junction had 9 bases not matched to a gene; V was cut back by 2 bases and J by 12 bases. This CDR3 comprises 14 residues. The CDR3 sequence is CASSLHVGRAWQFF. Here the CDR3 DNA reads TGTGCCAGCAGCTTACACGTCGGGAGGGCCTGGCAGTTCTTC.

This clonotype was recorded many times. This chain joins TRBV7-2 and TRBJ1-1; D is unresolved. This CDR3 contains 14 residues. In germline, CDR1 is SGHTA, CDR2 FQGNSA. Trimming stripped 5 bases from V and 5 bases from J, with 15 bases between. Written as DNA, the CDR3 is TGTGCCAGCAGCCCCGGTCGACCCCCAACTGAAGCTTTCTTT. This translates into CASSPGRPPTEAFF.

The table lists this clonotype with a count of one. The genes are TRBV4-2 and TRBJ2-7; 12 bases align to TRBD2. The V gene's germline CDR1 is LGHNA and CDR2 YNFKEQ. Trimming cost V 6 bases and J 3 bases; bases outside gene matches: 6. The CDR3 runs to 15 residues. The CDR3 is CASRISTSGSYEQYF. DNA for the CDR3: TGTGCCAGCAGGATATCGACTAGCGGGAGCTACGAGCAGTACTTC.

There are many counts of this clonotype. The chain carries TRBV28 and TRBJ1-6; D unclear. This CDR3 region has 15 residues. Germline CDR1 and CDR2: MDHEN and SYDVKM. V was trimmed by 7 bases and J by 6 bases, leaving 16 bases between them. The CDR3 loop reads CASTSKAAVNSPLHF. DNA of the CDR3: TGTGCCAGCACCTCGAAGGCGGCAGTTAATTCACCCCTCCACTTT.

A remark on this clonotype: This may arise from a read error, as a much more abundant clone is one base away. This chain links TRBV27 with TRBJ1-1, with D possibly matching TRBD1 (6 bases). This CDR3 spans 15 amino acids. Looked up from germline, CDR1 is MNHEY and CDR2 is SMNVEV (reference sequence). CDR3 loop: CASNEYRGRNTVAFF. CDR3 coding DNA: TGTGCCAGCAACGAATATAGGGGGAGGAACACTGTAGCTTTCTTT.

This clonotype was seen many times. The chain has TRBV9 and TRBJ1-2; 8 bases map to TRBD1. J lost 1 base, V lost 4 bases, and 6 bases had no gene match. CDR1 is SGDLS, CDR2 YYNGEE, per germline. CDR3 length: 15 amino acids. Here the CDR3 reads CASSQRTGINYGYTF. CDR3 nucleotides: TGTGCCAGCAGCCAAAGGACAGGGATTAACTATGGCTACACCTTC.

V usage is TRBV18 and J usage is TRBJ1-2; 9 bases fit TRBD1. Per the germline V gene, CDR1 is KGHSH and CDR2 is LQKENI. The CDR3 runs 16 residues. The trim removed 6 bases at V and 2 bases at J, leaving 10 bases unmatched. The chain's CDR3 is CASSPPMGQGNYGYTF. DNA for the CDR3: TGTGCCAGCTCCCCTCCTATGGGACAGGGAAACTATGGCTACACCTTC.

As regards this clonotype: This may be a read error: a much more frequent sequence differs by one nucleotide. The rearrangement joins TRBV30 to TRBJ2-7; D unclear. The CDR3 extends over 11 amino acids. CDR1 and CDR2 (germline): GTSNPN, SVGIG (reference sequence). Written as DNA, the CDR3 is TGTGCCCGGAGTACATACTACGAGCAGTACTTC. Its translation: CARSTYYEQYF.

The sample holds a few counts of this clonotype. The V gene is TRBV4-3, the J gene TRBJ2-1, with D possibly being TRBD2 (5 bases). The CDR3 is 14 residues long. The germline V and J ends were trimmed by 1 base and 6 bases, with 10 bases remaining between them. Germline CDR1 reads LGHNA; CDR2 reads YSLEER. CDR3 in amino acids: CASSQGGSSNEQFF. CDR3 nucleotides: TGCGCCAGCAGCCAAGGAGGGAGTTCCAATGAGCAGTTCTTC.

The rearrangement joins TRBV20-1 to TRBJ2-3; 14 bases map to TRBD2. This CDR3 comprises 16 residues. V trimming: 1 base; J trimming: 5 bases; junction bases outside the gene matches: 5. CDR1 and CDR2 (germline): DFQATT, SNEGSKA (reference sequence). CDR3 DNA sequence: TGCAGTGCTAGAGGCGGGACTAGCGGGAGTGTAGATACGCAGTATTTT. It yields the protein CSARGGTSGSVDTQYF.

This clonotype has just a few counts. The V and J genes are TRBV28 and TRBJ1-1, with D uncertain. Germline V lookup: CDR1 MDHEN, CDR2 SYDVKM. The CDR3 totals 14 residues. V was trimmed by 5 bases and J by 5 bases, leaving 15 bases between them. Here the CDR3 DNA reads TGTGCCAGCAGTGCGCTGAGTCCCGGGACTGAAGCTTTCTTT. Translating gives CASSALSPGTEAFF.

This clonotype was counted at least ten times. The chain recombines TRBV28 with TRBJ2-7; TRBD1 agrees at 8 bases. CDR1 is MDHEN and CDR2 is SYDVKM in the germline V gene. This CDR3 has 14 residues. Trimming removed 5 bases from V and 2 bases from J; junction bases left unmatched: 5. The CDR3, as DNA: TGTGCCAGCAGTAAGGACAGGGCACCCTACGAGCAGTACTTC. It encodes CASSKDRAPYEQYF.

This clonotype was seen a handful of times. The gene calls are TRBV6-1 and TRBJ1-6; perhaps TRBD1 as D (6 bases). V lost 6 bases and J 12 bases, leaving 12 bases between the germline ends. CDR3 length equals 12 residues. Looked up from germline, CDR1 is MNHNS and CDR2 is SASEGT. Here the CDR3 reads CASRLQGVPLHF. Written as DNA, the CDR3 is TGTGCCAGCAGGTTACAGGGAGTACCCCTCCACTTT.

This clonotype was recorded many times. The V and J genes are TRBV27 and TRBJ1-2; D not certain. This CDR3 spans 15 amino acids. The germline V gene has CDR1 MNHEY and CDR2 SMNVEV (reference sequence). The V end was cut by 3 bases, the J end by 2 bases, with 13 bases between. CDR3 protein: CASSLKLDPNYGYTF. The CDR3 DNA reads as TGTGCCAGCAGTTTGAAATTGGACCCCAACTATGGCTACACCTTC.

This clonotype occurred many times. The rearrangement links TRBV19 to TRBJ2-1, with D maybe TRBD2 (5 bases). There are 14 residues in the CDR3. V lost 5 bases and J lost 2, with 10 bases in between. In germline, CDR1 is LNHDA, CDR2 SQIVND (reference sequence). CDR3 sequence (DNA): TGTGCCAGTAGTGGCGGGTTAACCTACAATGAGCAGTTCTTC. Translating it yields CASSGGLTYNEQFF.

Many counts were recorded for this clonotype. CDR3 DNA sequence: TGTGCCAGCAGTTTAGGGCAGGGGGCGAATCACACCTTC. This encodes CASSLGQGANHTF. J is TRBJ1-2 and V is TRBV28; 8 bases match TRBD1. Germline V CDR1 and CDR2: MDHEN, SYDVKM. With 2 bases clipped from V and 12 bases from J, the junction kept 8 bases outside the gene matches. The CDR3 contains 13 residues.

The CDR3: CSVDWGRTEAFF. The CDR3 DNA reads TGCAGCGTTGATTGGGGTCGGACTGAAGCTTTCTTT. The chain links TRBV29-1 to TRBJ1-1; no firm D call. Germline assignment: CDR1 SQVTM and CDR2 ANQGSEA. The CDR3 has 12 amino acids. V lost 3 bases, J lost 5 bases, and 10 bases lay in between.

This clonotype has a count of ten or more. The gene calls are TRBV2 and TRBJ2-5; 9 bases line up with TRBD2. Germline trimming cut 5 bases from V and 5 bases from J; bases unmatched to any gene: 9. Germline assignment: CDR1 SNHLY and CDR2 FYNNEI. The CDR3 spans 15 residues. This chain's CDR3 is CASSHPGLAGETQYF. The CDR3 bases are TGTGCCAGCAGTCATCCGGGACTAGCCGGGGAGACCCAGTACTTC.

Many counts were recorded for this clonotype. The chain is built from TRBV2 and TRBJ2-7; 9 bases are shared with TRBD1. V lost 8 bases and J lost 2; bases outside the gene matches: 10. The CDR3 has 15 residues. Germline loops: CDR1 SNHLY, CDR2 FYNNEI. The CDR3 DNA reads as TGTGCCAGCCGGGATCGGACAGGGGCTACCTACGAGCAGTACTTC. Encoded protein: CASRDRTGATYEQYF.

There are many counts of this clonotype. The chain has TRBV10-3 and TRBJ1-1; D is unresolved. V was pared by 6 bases and J by 1 base, with 15 bases between. The length of the CDR3 is 15 residues. Germline assignment: CDR1 ENHRY and CDR2 SYGVKD. DNA for the CDR3: TGTGCCATCAGGGGGTTCGGAGCCTCGAACACTGAAGCTTTCTTT. Translation gives CAIRGFGASNTEAFF.

This clonotype was recorded at least ten times. The chain employs TRBV7-8 and TRBJ2-1, with D perhaps matching TRBD1 (6 bases). The CDR3 extends over 16 amino acids. V lost 5 bases and J lost 0, with 14 bases in between. From germline, CDR1 is SGHVS and CDR2 FQNEAQ. The chain's CDR3 is CASSRGHPSSYNEQFF. CDR3 bases: TGTGCCAGCAGCCGGGGACACCCGAGCTCCTACAATGAGCAGTTCTTC.

Comments on this clonotype: A junction end diverges from the germline sequence, so it may reflect a read error. This chain uses TRBV5-1 with TRBJ2-1; maybe TRBD2 (6 bases). There are 13 residues in the CDR3. The germline CDR1 and CDR2 sequences are SGHRS and YFSETQ. The CDR3 loop is CASRPRDSNEQFF. The CDR3 region has the DNA TGTGCCAGCAGACCCCGGGACTCCAATGAGCAGTTCTTC.